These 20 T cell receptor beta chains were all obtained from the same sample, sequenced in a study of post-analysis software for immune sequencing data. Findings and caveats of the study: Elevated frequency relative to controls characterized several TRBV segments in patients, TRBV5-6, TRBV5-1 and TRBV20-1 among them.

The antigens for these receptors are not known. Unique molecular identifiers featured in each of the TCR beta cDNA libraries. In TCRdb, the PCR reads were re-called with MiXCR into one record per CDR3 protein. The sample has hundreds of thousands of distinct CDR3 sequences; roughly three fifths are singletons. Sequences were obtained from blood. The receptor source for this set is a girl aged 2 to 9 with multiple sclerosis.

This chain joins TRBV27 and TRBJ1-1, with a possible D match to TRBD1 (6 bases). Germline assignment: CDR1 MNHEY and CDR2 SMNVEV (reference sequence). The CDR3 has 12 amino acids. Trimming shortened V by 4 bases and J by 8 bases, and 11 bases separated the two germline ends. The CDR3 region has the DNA TGTGCCAGCAGTTCTACGAGGGGGGAAGCTTTCTTT. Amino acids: CASSSTRGEAFF.

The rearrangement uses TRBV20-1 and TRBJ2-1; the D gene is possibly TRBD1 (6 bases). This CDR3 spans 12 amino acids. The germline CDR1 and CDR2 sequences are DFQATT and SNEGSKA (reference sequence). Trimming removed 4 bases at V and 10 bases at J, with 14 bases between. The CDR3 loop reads CSATQNREEQFF. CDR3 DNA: TGCAGTGCTACCCAAAACAGGGAAGAGCAGTTCTTC.

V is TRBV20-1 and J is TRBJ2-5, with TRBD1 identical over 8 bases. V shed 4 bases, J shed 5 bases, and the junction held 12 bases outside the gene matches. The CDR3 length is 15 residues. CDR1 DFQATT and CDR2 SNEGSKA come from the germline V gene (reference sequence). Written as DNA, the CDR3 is TGCAGTGCTATCGGCGGCAGGGGGCGAGAGGAGACCCAGTACTTC. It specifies CSAIGGRGREETQYF.

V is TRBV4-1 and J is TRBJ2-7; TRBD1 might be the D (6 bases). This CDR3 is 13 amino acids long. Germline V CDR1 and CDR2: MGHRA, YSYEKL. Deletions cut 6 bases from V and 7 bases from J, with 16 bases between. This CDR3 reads CASRAQGTEEQYF. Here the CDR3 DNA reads TGCGCCAGCAGAGCACAGGGAACGGAAGAGCAGTACTTC.

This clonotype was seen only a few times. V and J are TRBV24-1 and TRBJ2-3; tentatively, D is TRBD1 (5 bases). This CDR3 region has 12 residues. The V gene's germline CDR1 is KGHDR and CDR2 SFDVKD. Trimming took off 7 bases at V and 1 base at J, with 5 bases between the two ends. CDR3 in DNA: TGTGCCACCAGACAGGGCACAGATACGCAGTATTTT. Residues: CATRQGTDTQYF.

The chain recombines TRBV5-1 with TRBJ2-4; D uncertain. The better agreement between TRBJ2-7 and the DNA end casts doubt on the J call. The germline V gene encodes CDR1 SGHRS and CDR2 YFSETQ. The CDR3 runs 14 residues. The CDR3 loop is CASARRGSHYEQYF. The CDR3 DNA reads TGCGCCAGCGCTAGGCGCGGCAGTCACTACGAGCAGTACTTC.

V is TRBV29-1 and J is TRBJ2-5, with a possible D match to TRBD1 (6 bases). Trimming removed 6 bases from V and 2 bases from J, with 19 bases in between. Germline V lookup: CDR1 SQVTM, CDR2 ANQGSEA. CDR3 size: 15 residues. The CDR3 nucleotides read TGCAGCGTCCCACCCCCTACAGGGTCTCAAGAGACCCAGTACTTC. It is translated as CSVPPPTGSQETQYF.

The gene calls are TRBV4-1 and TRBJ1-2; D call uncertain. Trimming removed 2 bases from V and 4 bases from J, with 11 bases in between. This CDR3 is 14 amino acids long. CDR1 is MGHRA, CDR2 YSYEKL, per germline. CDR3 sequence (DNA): TGCGCCAGCAGCCAAATAGGACGGAGCTATGGCTACACCTTC. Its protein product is CASSQIGRSYGYTF.

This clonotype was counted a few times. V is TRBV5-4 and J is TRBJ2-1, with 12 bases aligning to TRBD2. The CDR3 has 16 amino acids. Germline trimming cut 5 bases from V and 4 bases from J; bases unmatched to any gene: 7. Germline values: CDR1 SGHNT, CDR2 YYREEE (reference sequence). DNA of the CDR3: TGTGCCAGCAGTTACGGACTAGCGGGGACATACAATGAGCAGTTCTTC. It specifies CASSYGLAGTYNEQFF.

This CDR3 reads CASSFADRTYYGYTF. The CDR3 DNA is TGTGCCAGCAGTTTCGCGGACAGGACCTACTATGGCTACACCTTC. The chain recombines TRBV28 with TRBJ1-2; 7 nucleotides match TRBD1. The CDR3 sequence is 15 residues long. Germline V gene sequence: CDR1 MDHEN, CDR2 SYDVKM. The trim removed 3 bases at V and 3 bases at J, leaving 7 bases unmatched.

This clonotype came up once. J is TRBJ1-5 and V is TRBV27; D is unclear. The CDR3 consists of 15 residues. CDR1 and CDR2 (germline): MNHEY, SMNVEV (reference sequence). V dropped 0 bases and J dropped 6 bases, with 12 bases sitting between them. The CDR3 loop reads CASSLSGREGQPQHF. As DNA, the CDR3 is TGTGCCAGCAGTTTATCAGGGAGGGAGGGTCAGCCCCAGCATTTT.

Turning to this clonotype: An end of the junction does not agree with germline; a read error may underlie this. The CDR3 coding sequence is TGCAGTACTAGAGATCCTAGCGGGGGTGACTACAATGAGCAGTACTTC. It translates to CSTRDPSGGDYNEQYF. This chain connects TRBV20-1 to TRBJ2-1; 10 nucleotides match TRBD2. The tail of the sequence fits TRBJ2-7 better, so the J call may be wrong. The CDR3 has 16 residues. In germline, CDR1 is DFQATT, CDR2 SNEGSKA (reference sequence).

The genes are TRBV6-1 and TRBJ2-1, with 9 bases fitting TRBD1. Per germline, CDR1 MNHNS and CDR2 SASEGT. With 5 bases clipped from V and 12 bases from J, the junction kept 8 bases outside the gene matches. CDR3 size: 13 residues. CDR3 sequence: CASSTATGGAQFF. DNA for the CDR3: TGTGCCAGCAGTACGGCTACAGGGGGCGCGCAGTTCTTC.

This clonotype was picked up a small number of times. In DNA form, the CDR3 reads TGTGCCAGCAGTTCGGGGAAAGCTTTCTTT. Its protein product is CASSSGKAFF. V and J are TRBV12-3 or TRBV12-4 and TRBJ1-1; D is uncertain. The CDR3 extends over 10 amino acids. V was clipped by 4 bases and J by 9 bases, with 6 bases between them.

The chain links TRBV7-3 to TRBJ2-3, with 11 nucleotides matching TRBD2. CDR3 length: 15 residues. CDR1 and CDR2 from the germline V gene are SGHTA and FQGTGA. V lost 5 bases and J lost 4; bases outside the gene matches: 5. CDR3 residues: CASSGSGRAPDTQYF. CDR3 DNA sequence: TGTGCCAGCAGCGGTAGCGGGAGGGCCCCAGATACGCAGTATTTT.

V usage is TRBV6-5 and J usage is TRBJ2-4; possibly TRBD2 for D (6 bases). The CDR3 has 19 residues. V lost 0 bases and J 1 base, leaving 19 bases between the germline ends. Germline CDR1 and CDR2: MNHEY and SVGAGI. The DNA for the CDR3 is TGTGCCAGCAGTTACTCCATCATGGAGGGCCCGGGGGCCAAAAACATTCAGTACTTC. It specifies CASSYSIMEGPGAKNIQYF.

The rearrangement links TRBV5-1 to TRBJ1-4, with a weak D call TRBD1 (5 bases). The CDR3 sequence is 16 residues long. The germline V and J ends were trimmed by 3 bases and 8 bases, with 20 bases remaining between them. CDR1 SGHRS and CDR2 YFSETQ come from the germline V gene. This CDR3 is CASSWRDAGRGEKLFF. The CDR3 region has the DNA TGCGCCAGCAGCTGGCGGGACGCGGGTAGAGGCGAAAAACTGTTTTTT.

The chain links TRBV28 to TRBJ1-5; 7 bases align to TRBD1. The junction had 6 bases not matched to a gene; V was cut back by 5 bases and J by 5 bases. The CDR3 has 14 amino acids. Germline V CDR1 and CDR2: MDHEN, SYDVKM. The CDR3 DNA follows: TGTGCCAGCAGTCCCCGGACAGGATATCAGCCCCAGCATTTT. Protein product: CASSPRTGYQPQHF.

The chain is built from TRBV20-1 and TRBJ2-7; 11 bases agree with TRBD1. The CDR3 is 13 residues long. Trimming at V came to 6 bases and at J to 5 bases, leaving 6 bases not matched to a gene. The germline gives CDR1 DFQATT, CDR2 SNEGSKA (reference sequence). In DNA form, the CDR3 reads TGCAGTGCCCTGGACAGGGGGCTCCACGAGCAGTACTTC. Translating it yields CSALDRGLHEQYF.

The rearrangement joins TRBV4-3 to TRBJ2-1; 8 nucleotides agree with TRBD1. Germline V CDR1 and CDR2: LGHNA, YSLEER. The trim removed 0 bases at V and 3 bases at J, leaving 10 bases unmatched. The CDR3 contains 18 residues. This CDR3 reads CASSQDIVRDRLYNEQFF. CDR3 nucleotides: TGCGCCAGCAGCCAAGATATTGTTAGGGACAGGCTCTACAATGAGCAGTTCTTC.